This T cell receptor beta chain originates from a study of blood T cell repertoires in COVID-19. As processed by the authors: Estimates of nucleated cell counts were drawn from the amplification of reference gene primers. The repertoire was sequenced with immunoSEQ multiplex PCR; TCRdb's copy has only in-frame clones and lacks some. Clone size and the V and J calls come from that table; the DNA yielded D and trimming. Of hundreds of thousands of clones in the sample, 80% to 90% are singletons; the top ten hold 0.9% to 1.2%. The study assigned cohorts using participant-reported clinical history. Sequencing used PBMCs or T cells enriched from blood (not recorded which). This sequence was found in a man aged 25-45 years who had recovered from COVID-19.

The CDR3 loop is CASEVAGQQDTQYF. In nucleotides, the CDR3 is TGTGCTAGTGAAGTAGCGGGGCAACAAGATACGCAGTATTTT. The rearrangement joins TRBV12-5 to TRBJ2-3; 8 bases match TRBD2. The ends lost 7 bases at V and 5 bases at J; junction bases unmatched: 8. Germline V gene lookup returns CDR1 LGHNT and CDR2 FRNRAP. The CDR3 has 14 residues.